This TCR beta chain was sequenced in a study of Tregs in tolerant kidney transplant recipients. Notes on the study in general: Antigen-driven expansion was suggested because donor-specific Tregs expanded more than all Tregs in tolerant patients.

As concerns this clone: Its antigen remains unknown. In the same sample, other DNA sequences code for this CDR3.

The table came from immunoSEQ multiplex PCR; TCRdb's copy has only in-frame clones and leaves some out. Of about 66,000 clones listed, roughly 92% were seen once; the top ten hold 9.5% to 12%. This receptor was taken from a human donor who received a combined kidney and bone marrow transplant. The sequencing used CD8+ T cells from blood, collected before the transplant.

The CDR3 bases are TGTGCCAGCAGCCGGACTGACACCCCCGGGTACTCACCCCTCCACTTT. Translated, it gives CASSRTDTPGYSPLHF. V usage is TRBV7-2 and J usage is TRBJ1-6; D not certain. The CDR3 length is 16 residues. CDR1 SGHTA and CDR2 FQGNSA come from the germline V gene. The V gene lost 5 bases and the J gene lost 10 bases, with 21 bases spanning the gap.